This T cell receptor beta chain was captured in a study of blood T cell repertoires in COVID-19. Study context: COVID-19 samples collected from the United States, Italy and Spain covered acute and convalescent phases. In each case, the material was cDNA or gDNA derived from T cells, B-cell-depleted T cells, or PBMCs.

Methods used by the authors: Estimation of nucleated cell counts was performed using reference gene primer amplification. Profiling relied on immunoSEQ multiplex PCR, and the TCRdb table lists in-frame clones only, not all of them. That table gives V, J and clone size, and the DNA gave D and trimming. The sample shows about 74,000 clones, 88% of them seen only once. The clonotype comes from a woman aged 80 or older with active or convalescent COVID-19. The sequenced sample was peripheral blood.

The CDR3: CASTPLGGGSETQYF. CDR3 sequence (DNA): TGTGCCAGCACCCCCTTAGGGGGGGGAAGCGAGACCCAGTACTTC. V usage is TRBV6-5 and J usage is TRBJ2-5; weak D call: TRBD2 (7 bases). This CDR3 has 15 residues. CDR1 is MNHEY, CDR2 SVGAGI, per germline. The germline V and J ends were trimmed by 7 bases and 5 bases, with 20 bases remaining between them.